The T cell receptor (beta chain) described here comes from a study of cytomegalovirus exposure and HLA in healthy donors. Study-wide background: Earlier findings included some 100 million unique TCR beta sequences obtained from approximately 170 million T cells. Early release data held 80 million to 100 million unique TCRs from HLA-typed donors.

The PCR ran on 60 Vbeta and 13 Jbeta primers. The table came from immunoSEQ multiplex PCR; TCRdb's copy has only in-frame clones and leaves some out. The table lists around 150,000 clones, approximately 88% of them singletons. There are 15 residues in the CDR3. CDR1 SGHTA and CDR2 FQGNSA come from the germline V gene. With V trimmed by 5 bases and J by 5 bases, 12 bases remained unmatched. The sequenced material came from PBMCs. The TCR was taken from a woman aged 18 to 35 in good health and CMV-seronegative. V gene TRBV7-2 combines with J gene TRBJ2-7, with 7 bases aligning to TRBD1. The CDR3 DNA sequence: TGTGCCAGCAGCACTGCCGGGCAGGGGGTTAACGAGCAGTACTTC. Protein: CASSTAGQGVNEQYF. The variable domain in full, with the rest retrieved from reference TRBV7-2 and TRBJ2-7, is GAGVSQSPSNKVTEKGKDVELRCDPISGHTALYWYRQSLGQGLEFLIYFQGNSAPDKSGLPSDRFSAERTGGSVSTLTIQRTQQEDSAVYLCASSTAGQGVNEQYFGPGTRLTVT.